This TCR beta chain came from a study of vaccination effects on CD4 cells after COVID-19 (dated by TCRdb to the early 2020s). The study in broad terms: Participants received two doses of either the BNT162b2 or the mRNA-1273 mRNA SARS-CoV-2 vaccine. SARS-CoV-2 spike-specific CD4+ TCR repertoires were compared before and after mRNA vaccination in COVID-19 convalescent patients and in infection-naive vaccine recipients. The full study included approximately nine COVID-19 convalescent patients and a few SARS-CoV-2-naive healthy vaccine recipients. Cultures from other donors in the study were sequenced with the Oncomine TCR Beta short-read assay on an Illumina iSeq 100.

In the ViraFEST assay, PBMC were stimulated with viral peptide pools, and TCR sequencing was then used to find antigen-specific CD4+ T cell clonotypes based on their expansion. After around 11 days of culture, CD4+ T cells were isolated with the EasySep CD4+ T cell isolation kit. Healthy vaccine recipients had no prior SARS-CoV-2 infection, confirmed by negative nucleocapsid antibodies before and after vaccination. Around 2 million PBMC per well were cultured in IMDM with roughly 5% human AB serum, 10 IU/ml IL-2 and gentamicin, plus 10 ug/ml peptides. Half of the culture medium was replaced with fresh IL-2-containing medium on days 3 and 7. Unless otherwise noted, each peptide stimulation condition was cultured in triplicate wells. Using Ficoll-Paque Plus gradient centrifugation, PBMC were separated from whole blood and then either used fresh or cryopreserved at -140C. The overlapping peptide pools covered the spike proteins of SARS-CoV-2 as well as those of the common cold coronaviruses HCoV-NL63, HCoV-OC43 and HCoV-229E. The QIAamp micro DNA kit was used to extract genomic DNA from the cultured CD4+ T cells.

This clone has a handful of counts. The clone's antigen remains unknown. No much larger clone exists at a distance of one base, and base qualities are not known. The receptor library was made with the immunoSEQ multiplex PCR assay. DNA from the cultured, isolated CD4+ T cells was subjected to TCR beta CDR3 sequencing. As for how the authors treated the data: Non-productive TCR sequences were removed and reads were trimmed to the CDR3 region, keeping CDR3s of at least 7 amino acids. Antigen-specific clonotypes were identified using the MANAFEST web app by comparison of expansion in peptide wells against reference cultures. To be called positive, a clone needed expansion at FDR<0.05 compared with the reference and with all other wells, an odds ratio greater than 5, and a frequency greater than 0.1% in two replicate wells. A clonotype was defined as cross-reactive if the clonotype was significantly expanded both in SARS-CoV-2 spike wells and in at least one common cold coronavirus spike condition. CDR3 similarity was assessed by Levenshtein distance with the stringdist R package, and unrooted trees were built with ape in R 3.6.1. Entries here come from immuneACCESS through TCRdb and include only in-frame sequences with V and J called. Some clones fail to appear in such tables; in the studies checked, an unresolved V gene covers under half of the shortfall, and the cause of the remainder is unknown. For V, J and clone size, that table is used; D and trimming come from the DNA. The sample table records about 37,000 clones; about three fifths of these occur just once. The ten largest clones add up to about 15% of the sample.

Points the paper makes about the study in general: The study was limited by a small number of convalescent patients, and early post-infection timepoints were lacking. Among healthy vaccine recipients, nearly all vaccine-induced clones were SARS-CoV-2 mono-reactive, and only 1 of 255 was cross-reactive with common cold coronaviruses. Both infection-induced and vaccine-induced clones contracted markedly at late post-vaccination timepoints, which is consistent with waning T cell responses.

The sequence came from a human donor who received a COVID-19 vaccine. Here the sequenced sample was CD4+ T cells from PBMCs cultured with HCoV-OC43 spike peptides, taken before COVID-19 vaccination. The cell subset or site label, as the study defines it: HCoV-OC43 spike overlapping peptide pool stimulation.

The nucleotide sequence is TGTGCCAGTAACCCCAGTAGCTCTGGAAACACCATATATTTT. Its protein product is CASNPSSSGNTIYF. The sequence is built from TRBV19 and TRBJ1-3; the D gene is not confidently resolved. Sequences LNHDA (CDR1) and SQIVND (CDR2) are obtained from the germline V gene (reference sequence). The CDR3 spans 14 residues, from the cysteine through the phenylalanine. Only the CDR3 DNA is retained, 42 bases long and in frame from the first base. The germline ends are 10 bases apart after V is trimmed by 7 bases and J by 0 bases.